This TCR beta chain was identified during a study of blood T cell repertoires in COVID-19. Study information: Spain, Italy and the United States supplied samples that represented acute and convalescent COVID-19. Nucleic acid was either cDNA or gDNA, and it came from T cells, B-cell-depleted T cells, or PBMCs.

Deletions cut 6 bases from V and 6 bases from J, with 18 bases between. The germline V gene has CDR1 MDHEN and CDR2 SYDVKM. This CDR3 has 14 residues. Authors' methods: Amplification from reference gene primers served as the basis for estimated nucleated cell counts. Clones were sequenced by immunoSEQ multiplex PCR, and TCRdb holds only the in-frame ones, with some missing. V and J calls and clone size follow that table, whereas D and trimming were derived from the DNA. The sample yields some 23,000 clones, approximately 88% seen once. This receptor was identified in a human donor with active COVID-19. The donor label of this sample is uncertain. The genes are TRBV28 and TRBJ2-7, with D unresolved. Sample: peripheral blood. Here the CDR3 DNA reads TGTGCCAGCAGGATGTCGGGTCAGAAAGGCGAGCAGTACTTC. The encoded protein is CASRMSGQKGEQYF.